The clone carrying this T cell receptor beta chain was detected ten times or more. Its antigen remains unidentified. The germline V gene encodes CDR1 SGHTA and CDR2 FQGNSA. This CDR3 has 15 residues. V was shortened by 0 bases and J by 4 bases, with 11 bases between the two germline ends. The sample originates from a study of T cell repertoires in cytomegalovirus infection. TCRdb re-analysed the reads in MiXCR, keeping a single row per CDR3 protein. The sample has 750,000 to 950,000 distinct CDR3 sequences; just under 30% are singletons. Study-level points and caveats: Of the TCR beta families, the public ones yielded a cumulative frequency that identified carriers of CMV plus the relevant HLA.

The chain combines TRBV7-2 with TRBJ2-3, with D maybe TRBD2 (6 bases). This sequence originates from a human donor in good health (CMV status not recorded). Some clones in this sample may be carry-over from other donors' samples. The sample in question was cultured CD8+ T cells from PBMCs, obtained from culture after CMV antigen stimulation. This CDR3 is CASSLAGGASDTQYF. The DNA of the CDR3 is TGTGCCAGCAGCTTAGCGGGGGGAGCCTCAGATACGCAGTATTTT.